The rows below give T cell receptor beta chains drawn from one sample of a study of PD-L1 blockade in urothelial cancer. Measured with immunoSEQ multiplex PCR; TCRdb has only the in-frame clones, and not every one. The sample carries 95,000 to 150,000 clones, 86% recorded once. Material: PBMCs, obtained around atezolizumab (anti-PD-L1) treatment. These receptors came from a middle-aged man with urothelial cancer. CDR3s include the opening cysteine and the closing phenylalanine or tryptophan. The D gene is left open where the match is weak. Not every row has a clone size; where given, it reads once, few, many or a size class.

>TRBV6-1|TRBJ2-7|-|TRBD1
TGTGCCAGCAGTGAAAGACAGGGACCCTACGAGCAGTACTTC
CASSERQGPYEQYF
>TRBV5-8|TRBJ2-1|once|-
TGTGCCAGCAGAGCTAGGTTCAGCAATGAGCAGTTCTTC
CASRARFSNEQFF
>TRBV11-3|TRBJ2-3|-|TRBD1
TGTGCCAGCAGCCAGGGGGCCACAGATACGCAGTATTTT
CASSQGATDTQYF
>TRBV15|TRBJ2-7|-|TRBD2
TGTGCCACCAGCAGGGGCGTTGCGGGAGCCGCCGAGCAGTACTTC
CATSRGVAGAAEQYF
>TRBV4-2|TRBJ1-4|-|-
TGTGCCAGCAGCCATGACACCGAAAAACTGTTTTTT
CASSHDTEKLFF
>TRBV27|TRBJ1-1|-|-
TGTGCCAGCAGTCGCGGCCGAGGGGGGAACACTGAAGCTTTCTTT
CASSRGRGGNTEAFF
>TRBV28|TRBJ1-6|-|-
TGTGCCAGCAGACCGGCCTATAATTCACCCCTCCACTTT
CASRPAYNSPLHF
>TRBV5-1|TRBJ1-1|-|-
TGCGCCAGCAGCTTGGATAGAAGACGGGGCACTGAAGCTTTCTTT
CASSLDRRRGTEAFF
>TRBV28|TRBJ1-4|-|-
TGTGCCAGCCACGCGGGTGGGCTTCGGGAAAAACTGTTTTTT
CASHAGGLREKLFF
>TRBV28|TRBJ2-7|-|-
TGTGCCAGCGAGGATGGGGCCTACTACGAGCAGTACTTC
CASEDGAYYEQYF
>TRBV7-9|TRBJ2-3|-|-
TGTGCCAGCAGCTCTACAGGGAGTGCTAGCACAGATACGCAGTATTTT
CASSSTGSASTDTQYF
>TRBV6-6|TRBJ1-3|-|-
TGTGCCAGCAGTTTCCCTGGGGGCCCTGGAAACACCATATATTTT
CASSFPGGPGNTIYF
>TRBV5-8|TRBJ1-6|once|-
TGTGCCAGCAGCCTGGCGAGCTCCTATAATTCACCCCTCCACTTT
CASSLASSYNSPLHF
>TRBV27|TRBJ2-1|-|TRBD2
TGTGCCAGCAGTACCGAACTTGGACTAGCGGGAGCCCACAGCTCCTACAATGAGCAGTTCTTC
CASSTELGLAGAHSSYNEQFF
>TRBV9|TRBJ2-2|-|-
TGTGCCAGCAGCCCAGGGAGTGGGCGGGGCCTCACCGGGGAGCTGTTTTTT
CASSPGSGRGLTGELFF
>TRBV6-6|TRBJ2-3|-|TRBD1
TGTGCCAGCAGCCGGGACAGGACAGATACGCAGTATTTT
CASSRDRTDTQYF
>TRBV5-6|TRBJ2-4|-|TRBD1
TGTGCCAGCAGCTTGGGGGACAGGCCAGAGTACTTC
CASSLGDRPEYF
>TRBV19|TRBJ2-7|-|-
TGTGCCAGTAGTAGCGGATCCTACGAGCAGTACTTC
CASSSGSYEQYF
>TRBV12-5|TRBJ2-5|-|TRBD1
TGTGCTAGTGGTTTGGGGGACAGGGGTAAAGAGACCCAGTACTTC
CASGLGDRGKETQYF
>TRBV19|TRBJ2-7|-|-
TGTGCCAGTAGTATAGAACCCAACGCGGGTGAGCAGTACTTC
CASSIEPNAGEQYF
>TRBV5-8|TRBJ1-2|-|-
TGTGCCAGCAGCTATAAGGACAGACTCAACTATGGCTACACCTTC
CASSYKDRLNYGYTF
>TRBV9|TRBJ2-2|-|-
TGTGCCAGCAGCGTAGCCCCCCTCCCCACCGGGGAGCTGTTTTTT
CASSVAPLPTGELFF
>TRBV14|TRBJ2-2|-|TRBD1
TGTGCCAGCAGCCTCCCGGGACAGGGGGCAGCCGGGGAGCTGTTTTTT
CASSLPGQGAAGELFF
>TRBV15|TRBJ2-7|-|TRBD1
TGTGCCACCAGCAGAGGCGGAACAGGGGCCGCCGAGCAGTACTTC
CATSRGGTGAAEQYF
>TRBV19|TRBJ1-2|-|TRBD1
TGTGCCAGTAGTACACCGGGACAGGGGCACTATGGCTACACCTTC
CASSTPGQGHYGYTF